The sequence of this TCR beta chain was determined in a study of blood T cell repertoires in COVID-19. The CDR3 runs 13 residues. Trimming removed 1 base from V and 5 bases from J, with 9 bases in between. In germline, CDR1 is SGHDN, CDR2 FVKESK. TCRdb's copy holds only in-frame clones and misses some; the assay was immunoSEQ multiplex PCR. The repertoire holds about 270,000 clones, about 87% seen once, with around 2.9% in the top ten. The sample comprised PBMCs or T cells enriched from blood (not recorded which). The V gene is TRBV14, the J gene TRBJ2-7; D uncertain. This sequence originates from a woman aged 45 to 65 who had recovered from COVID-19. The CDR3 coding sequence is TGTGCCAGCAGCCAAGTCCGTGTCCACGAGCAGTACTTC. Translated, it gives CASSQVRVHEQYF. The whole variable domain, filled in from reference TRBV14 and TRBJ2-7, reads EAGVTQFPSHSVIEKGQTVTLRCDPISGHDNLYWYRRVMGKEIKFLLHFVKESKQDESGMPNNRFLAERTGGTYSTLKVQPAELEDSGVYFCASSQVRVHEQYFGPGTRLTVT.